The 14 T cell receptor beta chains below come from one sample, sequenced in a study of identical twins. From the 5' RACE reads, TCRdb called clonotypes with MiXCR, one entry per CDR3 protein. Among 1.5 million to 2 million distinct CDR3 sequences listed, less than 35% were seen once. Input material: cord blood. These receptors were collected from a newborn girl in good health.

This clonotype has a count of ten or more. This chain uses TRBV6-6 with TRBJ2-3, with 9 bases aligning to TRBD1. Trimming at V came to 4 bases and at J to 2 bases, leaving 4 bases not matched to a gene. The germline V gene encodes CDR1 MNHNY and CDR2 SVGAGI (reference sequence). The CDR3 spans 15 residues. DNA for the CDR3: TGTGCCAGCAGTTGGGACAGGGCCGACACAGATACGCAGTATTTT. It specifies CASSWDRADTDTQYF.

This clonotype appeared many times. The chain employs TRBV20-1 and TRBJ2-4; D unclear. The germline V and J ends were trimmed by 0 bases and 0 bases, with 15 bases remaining between them. The CDR3 is 17 amino acids. Germline values: CDR1 DFQATT, CDR2 SNEGSKA (reference sequence). The CDR3 bases are TGCAGTGCTAGAGATTTAAGAGCCCTACTAGCCAAAAACATTCAGTACTTC. Amino acids: CSARDLRALLAKNIQYF.

The rearrangement uses TRBV20-1 and TRBJ2-5; 7 bases line up with TRBD2. The CDR3 spans 15 residues. Unmatched junction bases numbered 10, after V lost 4 bases and J lost 2 bases. CDR1 and CDR2 (germline): DFQATT, SNEGSKA (reference sequence). The CDR3 region has the DNA TGCAGTGCTACCCCGACTAGCTCCCAACAAGAGACCCAGTACTTC. As protein: CSATPTSSQQETQYF.

On this clonotype itself: A much larger clone differs by one base, so this may be a read error. The chain carries TRBV7-9 and TRBJ2-3; D remains unclear. Trimming left V 2 bases short and J 2 bases short, with 8 bases between. This CDR3 contains 14 residues. Germline V gene data show CDR1 as SEHNR and CDR2 as FQNEAQ (reference sequence). CDR3 region: CASSLSTFTDTQYF. The CDR3 DNA reads TGTGCCAGCAGCTTAAGCACTTTCACAGATACGCAGTATTTT.

This chain links TRBV29-1 with TRBJ1-5; 9 bases line up with TRBD1. CDR3 size: 13 residues. CDR1 and CDR2 (germline): SQVTM, ANQGSEA. V dropped 4 bases and J dropped 6; count of bases not matched to a gene: 4. The CDR3 DNA is TGCAGCGTTGGGGACAGGGCGGGTCAGCCCCAGCATTTT. It translates to CSVGDRAGQPQHF. The variable domain in full, completed from reference TRBV29-1 and TRBJ1-5, reads SAVISQKPSRDICQRGTSLTIQCQVDSQVTMMFWYRQQPGQSLTLIATANQGSEATYESGFVIDKFPISRPNLTFSTLTVSNMSPEDSSIYLCSVGDRAGQPQHFGDGTRLSIL.

This clonotype was counted between two and nine times. The rearrangement uses TRBV20-1 and TRBJ1-2; weak D call: TRBD1 (6 bases). The CDR3 runs to 16 residues. Germline CDR1 is DFQATT and CDR2 is SNEGSKA (reference sequence). V was shortened by 0 bases and J by 0 bases, with 14 bases between the two germline ends. The CDR3 DNA reads TGCAGTGCTAGAGATCGCTGGGGGGGCCCTAACTATGGCTACACCTTC. This sequence encodes CSARDRWGGPNYGYTF.

J is TRBJ1-2 and V is TRBV6-1, with TRBD1 as a possible D gene (6 bases). From germline, CDR1 is MNHNS and CDR2 SASEGT. This CDR3 comprises 15 residues. The ends were cut back, 2 bases at V and 7 bases at J, with 17 bases in the middle. CDR3 protein: CASSEISGGPRGYTF. For the CDR3, the DNA is TGTGCCAGCAGTGAAATCTCCGGGGGGCCCCGTGGCTACACCTTC.

The chain uses TRBV24-1 and TRBJ2-1, with TRBD1 matching over 7 bases. The CDR3 has 15 amino acids. Germline CDR1 KGHDR, CDR2 SFDVKD. The V and J ends lost 2 bases and 3 bases, in that order; junction bases with no gene match: 3. CDR3 DNA: TGTGCCACCAGTGATTCACGGGACAGCTACAATGAGCAGTTCTTC. Protein: CATSDSRDSYNEQFF.

The chain uses TRBV20-1 and TRBJ1-6; no firm D call. There are 14 residues in the CDR3. The V gene's germline CDR1 is DFQATT and CDR2 SNEGSKA (reference sequence). V dropped 6 bases and J dropped 6 bases, with 15 bases sitting between them. Written as DNA, the CDR3 is TGCAGTGCGCCTTCCCGACGGGGTAATTCACCCCTCCACTTT. The encoded protein is CSAPSRRGNSPLHF.

The chain links TRBV20-1 to TRBJ2-6; no clear D gene. Germline CDR1 is DFQATT and CDR2 is SNEGSKA (reference sequence). Trimming left V 5 bases short and J 2 bases short, with 10 bases between. The CDR3 covers 14 residues. The CDR3 sequence is CSAGRSTGANVLTF. For the CDR3, the DNA is TGCAGTGCTGGGCGCAGTACTGGGGCCAACGTCCTGACTTTC.

The V gene is TRBV20-1, the J gene TRBJ1-5; 8 positions agree with TRBD1. V lost 7 bases, J lost 3 bases, and 5 bases stayed unmatched. CDR3 length: 13 amino acids. CDR1 and CDR2 (germline): DFQATT, SNEGSKA (reference sequence). The CDR3 DNA is TGCAGTGGACGACAGGGGAACAATCAGCCCCAGCATTTT. This encodes CSGRQGNNQPQHF.

This chain joins TRBV3-1 and TRBJ2-3; 15 bases map to TRBD2. The CDR3 is 19 residues long. Germline V lookup: CDR1 LGHDT, CDR2 YNNKEL (reference sequence). With V trimmed by 1 base and J by 7 bases, 12 bases remained unmatched. The CDR3 reads CASSQGPWTSGGAGYTQYF. CDR3 coding DNA: TGTGCCAGCAGCCAAGGCCCCTGGACTAGCGGGGGGGCCGGATATACGCAGTATTTT.

V gene TRBV14 combines with J gene TRBJ2-1; 11 bases fit TRBD2. The closer fit of TRBJ2-7 to the DNA end suggests the J call may be wrong. This CDR3 is 15 amino acids long. Germline V gene sequence: CDR1 SGHDN, CDR2 FVKESK. Written as DNA, the CDR3 is TGTGCCAGCAGCTTCACTAGCGGGGGCTACAATGAGCAGTACTTC. Its translation is CASSFTSGGYNEQYF.

This clonotype was seen repeatedly, ten times or more. CDR3 in amino acids: CASSFKANYGYTF. The CDR3 DNA sequence: TGTGCCAGCAGCTTCAAAGCTAACTATGGCTACACCTTC. The chain uses TRBV7-2 and TRBJ1-2; no firm D call. Between the trimmed V and J ends, which lost 3 bases and 0 bases, there was a span of 5 bases. CDR1 is SGHTA, CDR2 FQGNSA, per germline. CDR3 length: 13 residues. The full variable domain, its missing parts supplied by reference TRBV7-2 and TRBJ1-2, is GAGVSQSPSNKVTEKGKDVELRCDPISGHTALYWYRQSLGQGLEFLIYFQGNSAPDKSGLPSDRFSAERTGGSVSTLTIQRTQQEDSAVYLCASSFKANYGYTFGSGTRLTVV.